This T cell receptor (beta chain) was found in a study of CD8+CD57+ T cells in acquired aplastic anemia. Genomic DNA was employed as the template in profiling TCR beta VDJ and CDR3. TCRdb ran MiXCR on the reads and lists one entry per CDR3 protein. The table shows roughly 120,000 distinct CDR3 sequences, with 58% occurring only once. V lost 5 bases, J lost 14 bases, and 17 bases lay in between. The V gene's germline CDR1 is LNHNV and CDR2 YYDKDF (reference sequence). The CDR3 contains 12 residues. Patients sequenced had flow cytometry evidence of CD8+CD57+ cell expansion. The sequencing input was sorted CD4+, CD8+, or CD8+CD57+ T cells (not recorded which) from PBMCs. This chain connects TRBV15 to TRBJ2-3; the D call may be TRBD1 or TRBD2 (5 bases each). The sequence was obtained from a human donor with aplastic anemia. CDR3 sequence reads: CATSPSGLDRYF. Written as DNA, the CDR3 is TGTGCCACCAGCCCGTCGGGGCTGGATCGGTATTTT.